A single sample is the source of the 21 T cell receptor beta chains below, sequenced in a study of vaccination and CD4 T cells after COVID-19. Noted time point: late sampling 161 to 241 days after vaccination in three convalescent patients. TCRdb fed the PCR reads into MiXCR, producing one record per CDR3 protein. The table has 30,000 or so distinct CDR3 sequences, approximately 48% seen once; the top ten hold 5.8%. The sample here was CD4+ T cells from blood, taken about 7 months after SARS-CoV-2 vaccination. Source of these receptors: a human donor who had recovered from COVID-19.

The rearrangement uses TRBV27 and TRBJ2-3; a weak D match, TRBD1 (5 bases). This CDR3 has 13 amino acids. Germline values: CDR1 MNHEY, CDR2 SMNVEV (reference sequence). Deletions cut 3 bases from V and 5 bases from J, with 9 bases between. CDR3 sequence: CASSFGRGDTQYF. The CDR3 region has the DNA TGTGCCAGCAGTTTCGGTAGGGGAGATACGCAGTATTTT.

The CDR3 coding sequence is TGTGCCAGCAGTGACAGGGGGCTCAGCAATCAGCCCCAGCATTTT. Amino acids: CASSDRGLSNQPQHF. The V and J genes are TRBV6-1 and TRBJ1-5, with 8 bases aligning to TRBD1. The CDR3 covers 15 residues. The V gene end was trimmed by 3 bases and the J gene end by 1 base; junction bases not matched to a gene: 2. Germline V gene lookup returns CDR1 MNHNS and CDR2 SASEGT.

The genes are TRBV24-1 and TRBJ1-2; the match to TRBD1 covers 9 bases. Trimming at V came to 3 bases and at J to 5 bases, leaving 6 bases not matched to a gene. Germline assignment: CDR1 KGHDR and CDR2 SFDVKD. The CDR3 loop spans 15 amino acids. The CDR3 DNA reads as TGTGCCACCAGTGATCCCGGGACAGGGACATATGGCTACACCTTC. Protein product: CATSDPGTGTYGYTF.

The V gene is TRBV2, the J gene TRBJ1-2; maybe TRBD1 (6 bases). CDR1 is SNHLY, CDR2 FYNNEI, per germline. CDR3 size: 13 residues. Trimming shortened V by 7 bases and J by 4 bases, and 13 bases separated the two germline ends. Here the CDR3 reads CASKPQGFYGYTF. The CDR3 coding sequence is TGTGCCAGCAAGCCACAGGGATTCTATGGCTACACCTTC.

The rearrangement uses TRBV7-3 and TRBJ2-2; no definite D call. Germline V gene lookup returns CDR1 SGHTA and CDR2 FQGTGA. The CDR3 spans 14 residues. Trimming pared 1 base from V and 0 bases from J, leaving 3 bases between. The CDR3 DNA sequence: TGTGCCAGCAGCTTAAGTACGAACACCGGGGAGCTGTTTTTT. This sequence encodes CASSLSTNTGELFF.

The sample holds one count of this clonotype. CDR3 sequence: CASSPDSGSYEQYF. In DNA form, the CDR3 reads TGTGCCAGCTCACCGGACAGTGGCTCCTACGAGCAGTACTTC. The rearrangement links TRBV18 to TRBJ2-7; D is perhaps TRBD1 (6 bases). The CDR3 is 14 residues long. The germline gives CDR1 KGHSH, CDR2 LQKENI. V was clipped by 3 bases and J by 0 bases, with 9 bases between them.

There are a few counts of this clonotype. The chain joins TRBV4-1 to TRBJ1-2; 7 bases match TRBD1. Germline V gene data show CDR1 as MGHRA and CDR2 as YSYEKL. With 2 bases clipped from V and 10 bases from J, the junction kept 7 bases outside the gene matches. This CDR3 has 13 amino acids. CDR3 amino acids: CASSQRDSLDYTF. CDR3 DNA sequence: TGCGCCAGCAGCCAAAGGGACAGTCTTGACTACACCTTC.

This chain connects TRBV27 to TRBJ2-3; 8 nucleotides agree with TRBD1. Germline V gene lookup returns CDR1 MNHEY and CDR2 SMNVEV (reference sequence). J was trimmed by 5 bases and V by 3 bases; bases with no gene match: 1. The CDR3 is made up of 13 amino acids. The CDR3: CASSLDREDTQYF. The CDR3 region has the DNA TGTGCCAGCAGTTTGGACAGGGAAGATACGCAGTATTTT.

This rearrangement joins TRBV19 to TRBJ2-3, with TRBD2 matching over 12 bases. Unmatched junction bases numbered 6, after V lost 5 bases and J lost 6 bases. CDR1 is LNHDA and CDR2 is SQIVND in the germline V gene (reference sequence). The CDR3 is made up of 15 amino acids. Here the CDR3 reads CASSPSGRAGDTQYF. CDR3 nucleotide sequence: TGTGCCAGTAGTCCTAGCGGGAGGGCCGGGGATACGCAGTATTTT.

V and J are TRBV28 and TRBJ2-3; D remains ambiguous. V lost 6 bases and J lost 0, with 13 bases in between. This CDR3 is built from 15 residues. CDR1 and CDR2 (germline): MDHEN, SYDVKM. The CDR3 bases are TGTGCCAGCAGCCGTGGCCCTGCTAGCACAGATACGCAGTATTTT. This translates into CASSRGPASTDTQYF.

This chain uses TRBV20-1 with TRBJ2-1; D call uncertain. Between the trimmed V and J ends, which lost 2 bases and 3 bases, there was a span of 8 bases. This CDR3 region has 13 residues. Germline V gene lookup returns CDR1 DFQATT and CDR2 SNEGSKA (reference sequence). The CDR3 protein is CSARKVNYNEQFF. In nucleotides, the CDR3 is TGCAGTGCTAGAAAAGTTAACTACAATGAGCAGTTCTTC.

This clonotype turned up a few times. Written as DNA, the CDR3 is TGTGCCAGCAGTTTACTCGGACAGGCGAGCTCCTACAATGAGCAGTTCTTC. Translated: CASSLLGQASSYNEQFF. J is TRBJ2-1 and V is TRBV28; TRBD1 agrees at 7 bases. V lost 2 bases, J lost 0 bases, and 7 bases stayed unmatched. Per the germline V gene, CDR1 is MDHEN and CDR2 is SYDVKM. CDR3 length: 17 residues.

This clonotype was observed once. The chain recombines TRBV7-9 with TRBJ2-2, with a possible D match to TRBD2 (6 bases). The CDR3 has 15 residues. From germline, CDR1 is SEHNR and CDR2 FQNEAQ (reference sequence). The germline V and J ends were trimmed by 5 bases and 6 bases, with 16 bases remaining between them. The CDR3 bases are TGTGCCAGCAGCCCAACACTAGCTGAGGCCGGGGAGCTGTTTTTT. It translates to CASSPTLAEAGELFF.

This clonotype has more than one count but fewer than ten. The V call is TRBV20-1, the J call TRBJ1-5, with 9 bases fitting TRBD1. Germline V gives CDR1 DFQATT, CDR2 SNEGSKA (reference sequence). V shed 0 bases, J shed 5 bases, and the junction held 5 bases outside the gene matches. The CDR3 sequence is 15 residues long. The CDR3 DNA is TGCAGTGCTAGAGATGGGACAGGGATTTATCAGCCCCAGCATTTT. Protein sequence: CSARDGTGIYQPQHF.

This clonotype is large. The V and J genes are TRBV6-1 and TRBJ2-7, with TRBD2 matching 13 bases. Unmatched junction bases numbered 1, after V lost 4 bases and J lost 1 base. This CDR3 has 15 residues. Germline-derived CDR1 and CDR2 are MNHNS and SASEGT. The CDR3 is CASSGLAGGSYEQYF. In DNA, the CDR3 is TGTGCCAGCAGTGGACTAGCGGGAGGATCCTACGAGCAGTACTTC.

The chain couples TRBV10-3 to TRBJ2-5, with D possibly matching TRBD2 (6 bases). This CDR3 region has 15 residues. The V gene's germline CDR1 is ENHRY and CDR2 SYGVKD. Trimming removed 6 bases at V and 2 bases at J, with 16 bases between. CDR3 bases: TGTGCCATCAGGGCCCCAGAGGCGGGGCAAGAGACCCAGTACTTC. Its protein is CAIRAPEAGQETQYF.

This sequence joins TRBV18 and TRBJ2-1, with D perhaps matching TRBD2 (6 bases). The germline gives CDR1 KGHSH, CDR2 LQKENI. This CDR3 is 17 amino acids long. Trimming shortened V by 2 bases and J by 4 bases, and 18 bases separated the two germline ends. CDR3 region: CASSPARGGDKYNEQFF. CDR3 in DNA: TGTGCCAGCTCACCAGCGAGAGGCGGGGATAAATACAATGAGCAGTTCTTC.

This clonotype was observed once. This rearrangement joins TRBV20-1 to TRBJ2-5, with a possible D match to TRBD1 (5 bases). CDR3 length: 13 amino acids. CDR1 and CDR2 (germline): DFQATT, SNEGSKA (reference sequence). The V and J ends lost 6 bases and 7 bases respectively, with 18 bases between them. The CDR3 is CSARETGLGTQYF. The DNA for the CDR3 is TGCAGTGCGCGAGAAACAGGATTAGGGACCCAGTACTTC.

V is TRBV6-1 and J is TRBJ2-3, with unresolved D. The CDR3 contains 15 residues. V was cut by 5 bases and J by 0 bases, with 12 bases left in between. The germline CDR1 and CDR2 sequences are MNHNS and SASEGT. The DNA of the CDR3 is TGTGCCAGCAGTCCGGGCGGCGGTAGCACAGATACGCAGTATTTT. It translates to CASSPGGGSTDTQYF.

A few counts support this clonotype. Here the CDR3 reads CASWTGANTEAFF. DNA of the CDR3: TGTGCCAGCTGGACAGGGGCGAACACTGAAGCTTTCTTT. The rearrangement links TRBV19 to TRBJ1-1; 9 nucleotides align to TRBD1. After removal of 9 bases from V and 1 base from J, the junction contained 3 bases not matched to a gene. The CDR3 totals 13 residues. CDR1 is LNHDA, CDR2 SQIVND, per germline (reference sequence).

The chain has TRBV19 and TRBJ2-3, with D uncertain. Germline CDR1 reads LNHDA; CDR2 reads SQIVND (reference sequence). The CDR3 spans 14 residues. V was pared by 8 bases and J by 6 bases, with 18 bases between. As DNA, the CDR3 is TGTGCCAGTTCCCCCGGGCCGCGTAGGGATACGCAGTATTTT. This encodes CASSPGPRRDTQYF.